One sample yielded the 21 T cell receptor beta chains listed below, sequenced in a study of T cell clonality in common variable immunodeficiency. Study-level results: Common variable immunodeficiency TCR beta sequences reportedly had fewer deletions and N-nucleotide insertions.

Antigens of these TCRs are unknown. The table came from immunoSEQ multiplex PCR; TCRdb's copy has only in-frame clones and leaves some out. The profile covers some 25,000 clones, none occurring a single time. The sample was peripheral blood mononuclear cells. These TCRs come from a human donor with common variable immunodeficiency.

This clone has only a few counts. The CDR3 is cut off 3 residues early in the read; its end comes from the germline J gene. The chain employs TRBV30 and TRBJ1-2; 7 bases align to TRBD1. The ends lost 2 bases at V and 2 bases at J; junction bases unmatched: 2. CDR1 is GTSNPN and CDR2 is SVGIG in the germline V gene (reference sequence). The CDR3 totals 13 residues. The CDR3 protein is CAWSPRGNYGYTF. The part of the CDR3 DNA that was read is TGTGCCTGGAGTCCCAGGGGGAACTATGGC.

This clone was detected many times. Read sequence stops 3 residues before the CDR3 end, and the germline J gene provides the missing end. The rearrangement uses TRBV5-1 and TRBJ1-4, with D maybe TRBD1 (6 bases). CDR3 length equals 15 residues. V was clipped by 0 bases and J by 7 bases, with 13 bases between them. Germline-derived CDR1 and CDR2 are SGHRS and YFSETQ. CDR3 bases read: TGCGCCAGCAGCTTGGGTTCGACAGGTCGTGAAAAA. Residues: CASSLGSTGREK. The complete CDR3 protein is CASSLGSTGREKLFF.

This clone was seen more than once but under ten times. The junction does not match germline at one end; this may be a read error. The CDR3 end is not reached by the read, which stops 3 residues before it; the germline J gene fills it in. The same CDR3 arises from other DNA sequences in this sample as well. This sequence joins TRBV7-6 and TRBJ2-7; perhaps TRBD2 as D (9 bases). Germline CDR1 SGHVS, CDR2 FNYEAQ. The CDR3 runs 14 residues. The CDR3 DNA, read in part, is TGTGCCAGCAGCCTAGCGGGACAGGCGGGCGAG. It codes for CASSLAGQAGE. From start to end, the CDR3 is CASSLAGQAGEQYF.

This clone was detected many times. The CDR3 loop is CASSVDSGRYNEQFF. The sequenced CDR3 bases are TGTGCCAGCAGCGTGGATAGCGGGAGGTACAATGAG. J is TRBJ2-1 and V is TRBV9; 10 bases are a match to TRBD2. The CDR3 end falls 3 residues outside the read, so it is completed with the germline J gene. J gave up 4 bases and V 2 bases, and 3 bases lay outside the gene matches. This CDR3 is built from 15 residues. CDR1 and CDR2 (germline): SGDLS, YYNGEE.

This clone has more than one count but fewer than ten. Sequencing ends 3 residues short of the CDR3 end; the germline J gene provides the rest. The gene calls are TRBV7-6 and TRBJ1-3, with a weak D call TRBD1 (6 bases). V dropped 0 bases and J dropped 0 bases, with 9 bases sitting between them. The CDR3 spans 16 residues. Germline V gives CDR1 SGHVS, CDR2 FNYEAQ. The CDR3 loop reads CASSLAGQCSGNTIYF. The covered CDR3 bases are TGTGCCAGCAGCTTAGCCGGACAGTGCTCTGGAAACACC.

This clone was observed at least ten times. The junction departs from the called germline gene at one end, perhaps through a read error. The same CDR3 also results from other DNA sequences found in this sample. CDR3 DNA, as far as it was read: TGTGCCAGTTCACCAGGGCTGGGTGGC. Its protein product is CASSPGLGG. The entire CDR3 reads CASSPGLGGYTF. The chain uses TRBV18 and TRBJ1-2, with a possible D match to TRBD1 (5 bases). The CDR3 end is not reached by the read, which stops 3 residues before it; the germline J gene fills it in. The CDR3 extends over 12 amino acids. Germline V gene lookup returns CDR1 KGHSH and CDR2 LQKENI.

This clone came up many times. The read falls 3 residues short of the CDR3 end, and the missing part is taken from the germline J gene. The gene calls are TRBV20-1 and TRBJ2-4; a possible D gene is TRBD1 (6 bases). The V and J ends lost 0 bases and 7 bases respectively, with 13 bases between them. This CDR3 spans 14 amino acids. The germline V gene has CDR1 DFQATT and CDR2 SNEGSKA (reference sequence). The CDR3: CSARDGQPPNIQYF. The DNA read from the CDR3 is TGCAGTGCTAGAGATGGACAGCCCCCCAACATT.

This clone was recorded a few times. The junction departs from germline at one end; a sequencing error may be responsible. The DNA ends 3 residues before the CDR3 does, and the rest of the CDR3 is filled in from the germline J gene. The rearrangement uses TRBV19 and TRBJ1-6; TRBD1 aligns across 10 bases. CDR1 is LNHDA, CDR2 SQIVND, per germline (reference sequence). The length of the CDR3 is 19 residues. The part of the CDR3 DNA that was read is TGTGCCACCTTGGAACCGGGACAGGGGTTGTCCGCCTATAAGTCACCC. The encoded protein is CATLEPGQGLSAYKSP. The full CDR3 reads CATLEPGQGLSAYKSPLHF.

The table lists this clone with many counts. The missing CDR3 end, 3 residues past where the read stops, is filled in from the germline J gene. The rearrangement links TRBV7-9 to TRBJ1-1; TRBD1 aligns across 7 bases. V lost 4 bases, J lost 0 bases, and 2 bases stayed unmatched. Germline V gene data show CDR1 as SEHNR and CDR2 as FQNEAQ (reference sequence). CDR3 length: 14 residues. The CDR3 bases that were read are TGTGCCAGCAGCTGGGACAGCTTGAACACTGAA. Translating it yields CASSWDSLNTE. The full CDR3 is CASSWDSLNTEAFF.

This clone has a count of ten or more. The read ends 3 residues before the CDR3 terminus; that terminus is restored from the germline J gene. V and J are TRBV20-1 and TRBJ1-4, with D tentatively TRBD1 (6 bases). The CDR3 has 16 amino acids. Germline assignment: CDR1 DFQATT and CDR2 SNEGSKA (reference sequence). V was cut by 0 bases and J by 7 bases, with 18 bases left in between. The CDR3 loop reads CSARDRRGGSSEKLFF. Partial CDR3 DNA: TGCAGTGCTAGAGATAGGAGGGGGGGTTCGAGTGAAAAA.

The CDR3 region is CASSIGTGWDSNQPQHF. The CDR3 bases that were read are TGTGCCAGTAGTATCGGCACAGGGTGGGATAGCAATCAGCCC. V gene TRBV19 combines with J gene TRBJ1-5, with D possibly matching TRBD1 (6 bases). The read ends 3 residues early relative to the CDR3; the germline J gene fills the gap. Trimming left V 3 bases short and J 0 bases short, with 15 bases between. The CDR3 loop spans 17 amino acids. The germline gives CDR1 LNHDA, CDR2 SQIVND (reference sequence).

This clone has more than one count but fewer than ten. The CDR3 extends 3 residues past the end of the read, so its final part is completed from the germline J gene. Other DNA sequences from this sample encode an identical CDR3 as well. The rearrangement links TRBV6-2 or TRBV6-3 to TRBJ2-2; 12 nucleotides agree with TRBD2. The trim removed 6 bases at V and 8 bases at J, leaving 13 bases unmatched. The CDR3 contains 17 residues. The germline V gene encodes CDR1 MNHEY and CDR2 SVGEGT. The covered CDR3 bases are TGTGCCAGCAGAGGACTAGCGGGAAAGAAGGGCACGGGGGAG. This translates into CASRGLAGKKGTGE. The whole CDR3 region reads CASRGLAGKKGTGELFF.

This clone was picked up a small number of times. The CDR3 goes on 3 residues after the read ends, and that part is filled in from the germline J gene. This chain links TRBV6-2 or TRBV6-3 with TRBJ1-2; D might be TRBD1 (5 bases). The CDR3 is 15 amino acids. Germline loops: CDR1 MNHEY, CDR2 SVGEGT. The CDR3 bases that were read are TGTGCCAGCAGTTACTCGCTCCAGGGCTTGGAGGGC. This gives the protein CASSYSLQGLEG. The full CDR3 protein reads CASSYSLQGLEGYTF.

This clone was observed many times. The observed sequence ends 3 residues before the CDR3 terminus, with the missing tail filled in from the germline J gene. The chain carries TRBV6-2 or TRBV6-3 and TRBJ2-1; D is perhaps TRBD1 (5 bases). The ends were cut back, 7 bases at V and 2 bases at J, with 18 bases in the middle. Germline CDR1 reads MNHEY; CDR2 reads SVGEGT. There are 16 residues in the CDR3. Incomplete CDR3 DNA: TGTGCCAGCACCACCTCCTCCAGGGTACCCTACAATGAG. It yields the protein CASTTSSRVPYNE. The whole CDR3 sequence is CASTTSSRVPYNEQFF.

This clone was observed at least ten times. The read comes to an end 3 residues before the CDR3 does, leaving the germline J gene to fill in the end. The V and J genes are TRBV18 and TRBJ1-5, with 7 bases fitting TRBD1. The CDR3 consists of 13 residues. Trimming cost V 5 bases and J 4 bases; bases outside gene matches: 2. CDR1 KGHSH and CDR2 LQKENI come from the germline V gene. The CDR3 reads CASSGQANQPQHF. Partial CDR3 DNA: TGTGCCAGCTCAGGACAGGCAAATCAGCCC.

At least ten counts were recorded for this clone. The read ends 3 residues early relative to the CDR3; the germline J gene fills the gap. The rearrangement uses TRBV18 and TRBJ2-5; D not certain. The CDR3 contains 17 residues. CDR1 is KGHSH and CDR2 is LQKENI in the germline V gene. V was cut by 1 base and J by 5 bases, with 20 bases left in between. The CDR3 sequence: CASSPQTGFGGRETQYF. The CDR3 bases that were read are TGTGCCAGCTCACCACAGACTGGATTTGGCGGAAGGGAGACC. Based on the CDR3 plus reference TRBV18 and TRBJ2-5, the full variable domain is NAGVMQNPRHLVRRRGQEARLRCSPMKGHSHVYWYRQLPEEGLKFMVYLQKENIIDESGMPKERFSAEFPKEGPSILRIQQVVRGDSAAYFCASSPQTGFGGRETQYFGPGTRLLVL.

As concerns this clone: The CDR3 end lies 3 residues beyond the end of the read and is filled in from the germline J gene. J is TRBJ2-5 and V is TRBV11-2; 9 bases align to TRBD1. Germline-derived CDR1 and CDR2 are SGHAT and FQNNGV. V shed 5 bases, J shed 5 bases, and the junction held 9 bases outside the gene matches. This CDR3 has 15 residues. CDR3 residues: CASSESGTGMETQYF. Incomplete CDR3 DNA: TGTGCCAGCAGCGAATCCGGGACAGGGATGGAGACC.

Ten or more counts support this clone. The CDR3 DNA, read in part, is TGTGCCAGCAGCTTTCTGGGGGGACGCACAGATACG. It encodes CASSFLGGRTDT. The full CDR3 protein is CASSFLGGRTDTQYF. The chain employs TRBV7-9 and TRBJ2-3, with D possibly TRBD2 on 6 matching bases. The read terminates 3 residues before the CDR3 end, so the remaining end is supplied by the germline J gene. The V end was cut by 3 bases, the J end by 1 base, with 11 bases between. This CDR3 region has 15 residues. Per germline, CDR1 SEHNR and CDR2 FQNEAQ (reference sequence).

This clone was observed a few times. The read halts 3 residues ahead of the CDR3 end, with the missing end drawn from the germline J gene. This chain links TRBV5-1 with TRBJ2-1; D unresolved. V was cut by 0 bases and J by 0 bases, with 7 bases left in between. The CDR3 consists of 15 residues. Germline CDR1 and CDR2: SGHRS and YFSETQ. The sequenced part of the CDR3 DNA is TGCGCCAGCAGCTTGGATGTCTCCTCCTACAATGAG. This encodes CASSLDVSSYNE. The CDR3 in full is CASSLDVSSYNEQFF.

The table lists this clone with many counts. The read ends 3 residues before the CDR3 terminus; that terminus is restored from the germline J gene. The chain recombines TRBV5-1 with TRBJ2-7, with 8 bases matching TRBD1. The CDR3 totals 16 residues. Germline loops: CDR1 SGHRS, CDR2 YFSETQ. Losses at the gene ends were 0 bases for V and 1 base for J; bases not matched to a gene: 6. Partial CDR3 DNA: TGCGCCAGCAGCTTGGGGACAGGGACCATTTCCTACGAG. Protein: CASSLGTGTISYE. Given in full, the CDR3 is CASSLGTGTISYEQYF.

Only a few counts were recorded for this clone. The CDR3 loop reads CASSYSVLVDTQYF. CDR3 DNA, as far as it was read: TGTGCCAGCAGTTACTCCGTTCTAGTAGATACG. The chain links TRBV6-2 or TRBV6-3 to TRBJ2-3; D is ambiguous. The read gets to within 3 residues of the CDR3 end, and the germline J gene fills in the rest. V was cut by 0 bases and J by 5 bases, with 9 bases left in between. Germline V gives CDR1 MNHEY, CDR2 SVGEGT. The CDR3 totals 14 residues.